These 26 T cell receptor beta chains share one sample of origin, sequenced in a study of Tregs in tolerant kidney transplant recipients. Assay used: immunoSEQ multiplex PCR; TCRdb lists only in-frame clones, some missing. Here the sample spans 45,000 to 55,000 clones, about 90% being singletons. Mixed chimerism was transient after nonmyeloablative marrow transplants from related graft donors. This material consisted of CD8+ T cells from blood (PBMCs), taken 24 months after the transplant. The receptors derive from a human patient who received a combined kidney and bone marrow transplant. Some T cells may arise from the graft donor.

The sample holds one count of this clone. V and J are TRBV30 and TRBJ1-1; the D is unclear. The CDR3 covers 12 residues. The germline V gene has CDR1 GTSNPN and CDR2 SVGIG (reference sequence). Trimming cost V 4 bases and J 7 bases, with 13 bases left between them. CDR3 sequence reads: CAWNDGQLEAFF. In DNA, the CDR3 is TGTGCCTGGAACGATGGGCAACTTGAAGCTTTCTTT.

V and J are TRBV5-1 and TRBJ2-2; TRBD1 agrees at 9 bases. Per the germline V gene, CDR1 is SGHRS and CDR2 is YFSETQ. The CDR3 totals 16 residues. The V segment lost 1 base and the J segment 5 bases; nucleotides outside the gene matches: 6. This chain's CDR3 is CASSLWTGVKTGELFF. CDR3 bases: TGCGCCAGCAGCTTGTGGACAGGGGTTAAAACCGGGGAGCTGTTTTTT.

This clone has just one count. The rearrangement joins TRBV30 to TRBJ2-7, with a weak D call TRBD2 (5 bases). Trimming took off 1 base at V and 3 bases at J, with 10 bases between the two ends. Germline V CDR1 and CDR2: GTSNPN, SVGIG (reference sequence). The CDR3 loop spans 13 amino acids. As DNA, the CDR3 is TGTGCCTGGAGTGCGGGGTCCCTCTACGAGCAGTACTTC. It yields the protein CAWSAGSLYEQYF.

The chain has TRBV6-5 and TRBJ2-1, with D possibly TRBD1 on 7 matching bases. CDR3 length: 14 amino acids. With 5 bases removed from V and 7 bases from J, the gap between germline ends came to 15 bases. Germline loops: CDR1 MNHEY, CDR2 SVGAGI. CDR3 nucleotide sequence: TGTGCCAGCAGTCCTACAGGGGCGGGGAATGAGCAGTTCTTC. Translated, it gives CASSPTGAGNEQFF.

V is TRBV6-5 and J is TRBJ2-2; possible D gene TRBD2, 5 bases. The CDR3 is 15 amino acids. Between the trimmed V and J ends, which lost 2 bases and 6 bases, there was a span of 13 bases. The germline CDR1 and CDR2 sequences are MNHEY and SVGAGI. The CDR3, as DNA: TGTGCCAGCAGTTACGGGCTGGACTCGGCCGGGGAGCTGTTTTTT. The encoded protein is CASSYGLDSAGELFF.

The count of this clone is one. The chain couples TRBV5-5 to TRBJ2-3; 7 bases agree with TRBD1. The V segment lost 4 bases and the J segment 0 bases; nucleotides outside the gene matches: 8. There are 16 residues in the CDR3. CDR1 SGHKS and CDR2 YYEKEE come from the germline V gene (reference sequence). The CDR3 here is CASSGQGDPSTDTQYF. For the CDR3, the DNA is TGTGCCAGCAGCGGGCAGGGGGACCCAAGCACAGATACGCAGTATTTT.

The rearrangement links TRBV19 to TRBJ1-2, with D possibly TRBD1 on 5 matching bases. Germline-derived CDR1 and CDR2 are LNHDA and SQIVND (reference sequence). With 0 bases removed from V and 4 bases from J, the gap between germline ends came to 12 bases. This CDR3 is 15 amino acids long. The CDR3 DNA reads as TGTGCCAGTAGTATAGAGTGGGGCGCTTTCTATGGCTACACCTTC. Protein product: CASSIEWGAFYGYTF.

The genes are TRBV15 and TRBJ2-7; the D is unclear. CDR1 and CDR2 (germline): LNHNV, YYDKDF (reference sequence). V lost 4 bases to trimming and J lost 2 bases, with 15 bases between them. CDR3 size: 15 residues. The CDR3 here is CATSNDLTGTYEQYF. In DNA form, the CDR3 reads TGTGCCACCAGCAACGACCTGACTGGAACCTACGAGCAGTACTTC.

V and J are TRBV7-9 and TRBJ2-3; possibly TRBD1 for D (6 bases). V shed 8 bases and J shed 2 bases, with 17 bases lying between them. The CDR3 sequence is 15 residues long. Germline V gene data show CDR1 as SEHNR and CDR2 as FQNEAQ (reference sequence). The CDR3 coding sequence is TGTGCCAGCGGACAAGGTGGGGGCCACACAGATACGCAGTATTTT. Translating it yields CASGQGGGHTDTQYF.

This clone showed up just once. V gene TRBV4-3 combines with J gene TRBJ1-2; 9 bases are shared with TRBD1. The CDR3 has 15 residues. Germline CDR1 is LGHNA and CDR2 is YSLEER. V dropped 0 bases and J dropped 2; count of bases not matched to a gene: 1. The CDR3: CASSQDGTGNYGYTF. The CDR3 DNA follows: TGCGCCAGCAGCCAAGACGGGACAGGGAACTATGGCTACACCTTC.

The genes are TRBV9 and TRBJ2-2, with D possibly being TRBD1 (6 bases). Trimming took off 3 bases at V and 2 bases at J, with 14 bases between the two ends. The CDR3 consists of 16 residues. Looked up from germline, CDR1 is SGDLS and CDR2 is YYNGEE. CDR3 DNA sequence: TGTGCCAGCAGCGGGACCCGGGACAAAAACACCGGGGAGCTGTTTTTT. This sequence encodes CASSGTRDKNTGELFF.

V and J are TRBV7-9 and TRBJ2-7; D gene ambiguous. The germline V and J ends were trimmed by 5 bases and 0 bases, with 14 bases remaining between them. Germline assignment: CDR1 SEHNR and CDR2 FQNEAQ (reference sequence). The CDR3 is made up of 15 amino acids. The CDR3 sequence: CASSASPESSYEQYF. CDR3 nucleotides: TGTGCCAGCAGCGCATCCCCAGAAAGCTCCTACGAGCAGTACTTC.

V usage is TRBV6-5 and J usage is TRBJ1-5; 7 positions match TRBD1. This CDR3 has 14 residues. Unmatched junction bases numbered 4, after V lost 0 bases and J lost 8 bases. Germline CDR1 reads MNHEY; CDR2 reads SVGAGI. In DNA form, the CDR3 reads TGTGCCAGCAGTTACTCCAGGGGGAATGAGCCCCAGCATTTT. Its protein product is CASSYSRGNEPQHF.

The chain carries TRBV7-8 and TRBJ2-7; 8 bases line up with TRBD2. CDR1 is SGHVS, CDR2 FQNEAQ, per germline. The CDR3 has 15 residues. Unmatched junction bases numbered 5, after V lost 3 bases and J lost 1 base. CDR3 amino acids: CASSFFPSGSYEQYF. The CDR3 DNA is TGTGCCAGCAGCTTTTTCCCTAGCGGGTCCTACGAGCAGTACTTC.

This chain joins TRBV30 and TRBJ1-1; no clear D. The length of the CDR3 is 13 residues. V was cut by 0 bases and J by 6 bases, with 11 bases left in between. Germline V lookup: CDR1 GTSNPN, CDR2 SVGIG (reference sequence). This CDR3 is CAWSVSGFAEAFF. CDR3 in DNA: TGTGCCTGGAGTGTCAGCGGGTTCGCTGAAGCTTTCTTT.

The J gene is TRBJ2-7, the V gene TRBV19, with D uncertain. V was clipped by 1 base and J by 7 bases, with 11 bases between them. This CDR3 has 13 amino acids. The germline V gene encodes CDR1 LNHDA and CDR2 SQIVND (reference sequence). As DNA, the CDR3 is TGTGCCAGTAGTATAGGACTTCCCGGAGAGCAGTACTTC. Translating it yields CASSIGLPGEQYF.

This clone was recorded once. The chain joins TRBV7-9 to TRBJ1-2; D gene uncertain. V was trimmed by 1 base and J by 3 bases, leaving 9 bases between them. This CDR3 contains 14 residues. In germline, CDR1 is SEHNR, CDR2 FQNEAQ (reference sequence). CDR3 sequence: CASSLDGPYYGYTF. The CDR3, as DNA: TGTGCCAGCAGCTTAGATGGGCCTTACTATGGCTACACCTTC.

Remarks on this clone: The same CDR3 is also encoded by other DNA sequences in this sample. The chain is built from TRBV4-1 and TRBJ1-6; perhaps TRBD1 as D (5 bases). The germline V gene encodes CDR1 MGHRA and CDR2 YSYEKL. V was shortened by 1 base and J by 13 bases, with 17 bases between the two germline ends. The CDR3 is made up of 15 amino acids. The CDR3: CASSQVYQGFSPLHF. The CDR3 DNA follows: TGCGCCAGCAGCCAAGTTTACCAGGGTTTCTCCCCCCTCCACTTT.

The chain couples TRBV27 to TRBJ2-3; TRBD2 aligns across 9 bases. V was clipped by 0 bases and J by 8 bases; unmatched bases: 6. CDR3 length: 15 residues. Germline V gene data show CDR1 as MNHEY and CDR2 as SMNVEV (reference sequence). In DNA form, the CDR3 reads TGTGCCAGCAGTTTATCGCCTAGCGGGACCCTTACGCAGTATTTT. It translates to CASSLSPSGTLTQYF.

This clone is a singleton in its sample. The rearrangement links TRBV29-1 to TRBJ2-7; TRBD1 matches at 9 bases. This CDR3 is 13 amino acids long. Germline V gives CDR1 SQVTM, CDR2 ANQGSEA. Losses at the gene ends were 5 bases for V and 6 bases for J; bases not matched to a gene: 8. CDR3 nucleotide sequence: TGCAGCGTTATTGGACAGGGGAATGGCGAGCAGTACTTC. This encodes CSVIGQGNGEQYF.

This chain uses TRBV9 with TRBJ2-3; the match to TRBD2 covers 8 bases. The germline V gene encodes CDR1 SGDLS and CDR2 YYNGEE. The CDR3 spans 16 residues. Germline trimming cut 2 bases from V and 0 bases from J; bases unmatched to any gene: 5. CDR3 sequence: CASSVAGGASTDTQYF. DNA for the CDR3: TGTGCCAGCAGCGTCGCCGGGGGGGCTAGCACAGATACGCAGTATTTT.

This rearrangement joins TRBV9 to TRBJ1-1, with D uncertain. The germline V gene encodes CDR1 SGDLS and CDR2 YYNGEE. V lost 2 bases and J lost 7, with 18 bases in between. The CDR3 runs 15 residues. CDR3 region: CASSVTGRRVDEAFF. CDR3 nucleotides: TGTGCCAGCAGCGTGACTGGGCGGAGGGTGGATGAAGCTTTCTTT.

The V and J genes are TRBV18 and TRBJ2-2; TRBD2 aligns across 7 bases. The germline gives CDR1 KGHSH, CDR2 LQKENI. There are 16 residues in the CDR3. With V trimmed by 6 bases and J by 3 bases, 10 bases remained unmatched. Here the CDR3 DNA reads TGTGCCAGCTCCCCTCCGACTAGCAGATACACCGGGGAGCTGTTTTTT. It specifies CASSPPTSRYTGELFF.

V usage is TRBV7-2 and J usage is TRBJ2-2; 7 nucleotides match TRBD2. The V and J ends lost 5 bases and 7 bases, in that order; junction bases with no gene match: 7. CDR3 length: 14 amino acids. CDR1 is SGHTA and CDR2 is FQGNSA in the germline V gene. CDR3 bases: TGTGCCAGCAGCCCAGAGCCGGGGGGCGGGGAGCTGTTTTTT. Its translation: CASSPEPGGGELFF.

CDR3 in amino acids: CASSPRVSGGANINEQFF. In DNA form, the CDR3 reads TGTGCCAGCAGCCCCCGCGTTAGCGGGGGGGCAAATATCAATGAGCAGTTCTTC. The chain links TRBV7-9 to TRBJ2-1, with 11 bases fitting TRBD2. Germline CDR1 is SEHNR and CDR2 is FQNEAQ (reference sequence). The CDR3 is 18 amino acids. V dropped 5 bases and J dropped 6; count of bases not matched to a gene: 15.

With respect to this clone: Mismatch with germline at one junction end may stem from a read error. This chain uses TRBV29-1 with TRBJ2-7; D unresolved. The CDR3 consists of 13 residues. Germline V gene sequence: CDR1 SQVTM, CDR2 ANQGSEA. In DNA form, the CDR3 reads TGCAGCGTGGAAGATCTGGCAAGCTACGAGCAGTACTTC. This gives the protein CSVEDLASYEQYF.